The clone carrying this TCR beta chain has more than one count but fewer than ten. As originally analysed: Reference gene primer amplification yielded estimated nucleated cell counts. Produced via immunoSEQ multiplex PCR; TCRdb's table is partial and in-frame only. V and J calls and clone size are given by that table; D and trimming were obtained from the DNA. The sample holds some 73,000 clones; less than 85% are singletons and the top ten take around 20%. V shed 6 bases and J 8 bases; nucleotides not matched to a gene: 6. Germline assignment: CDR1 SGHAT and CDR2 FQNNGV. This CDR3 is 15 amino acids long. This entry comes from a study of blood T cell repertoires in COVID-19. For the study at large: From T cells, B-cell-depleted T cells, or PBMCs came the material, which was cDNA or gDNA.

The clonotype was recovered from a man between 60 and 75 years old with acute or convalescent COVID-19. The sequenced material came from peripheral blood. The genes are TRBV11-2 and TRBJ2-1; 14 bases match TRBD2. CDR3 sequence reads: CASRPGTSGGHEQFF. The CDR3 nucleotides are TGTGCCAGCAGGCCCGGGACTAGCGGGGGCCATGAGCAGTTCTTC.